This T cell receptor beta chain was obtained from a study of blood T cell repertoires in COVID-19. On the study more broadly: T cells, B-cell-depleted T cells, or PBMCs supplied cDNA or gDNA.

This clone was seen a single time. Under the authors' procedure: The authors estimated nucleated cell counts from reference gene primer amplification. Assay used: immunoSEQ multiplex PCR; TCRdb lists only in-frame clones, some missing. V and J calls plus clone size are reproduced from that table; the DNA served to infer D and trimming. Of more than 350,000 clones listed, just under 90% are singletons. Participants were aged about 18 to 89 years from about 25 US areas. V lost 5 bases, J lost 0 bases, and 4 bases stayed unmatched. Germline values: CDR1 KGHSH, CDR2 LQKENI. The length of the CDR3 is 15 residues.

V is TRBV18 and J is TRBJ1-2, with TRBD1 matching 9 bases. The receptor comes from a woman in her fifties or sixties who had recovered from COVID-19. Sequencing used PBMCs or T cells enriched from blood (not recorded which). The CDR3 here is CASSATGGANYGYTF. CDR3 nucleotide sequence: TGTGCCAGCTCAGCGACAGGGGGAGCTAACTATGGCTACACCTTC.